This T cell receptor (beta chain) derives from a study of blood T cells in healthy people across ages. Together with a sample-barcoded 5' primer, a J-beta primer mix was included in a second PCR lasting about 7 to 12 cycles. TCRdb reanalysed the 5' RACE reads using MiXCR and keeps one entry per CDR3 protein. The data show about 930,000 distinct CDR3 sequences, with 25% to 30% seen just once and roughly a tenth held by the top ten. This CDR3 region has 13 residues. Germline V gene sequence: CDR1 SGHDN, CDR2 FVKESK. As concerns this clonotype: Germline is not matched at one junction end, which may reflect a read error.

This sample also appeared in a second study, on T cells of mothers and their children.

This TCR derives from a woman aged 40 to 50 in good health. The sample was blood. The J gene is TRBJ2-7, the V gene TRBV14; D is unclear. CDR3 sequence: CAGSPGNSYEQYF. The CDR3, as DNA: TGTGCCGGCAGCCCCGGCAACTCCTACGAGCAGTACTTC. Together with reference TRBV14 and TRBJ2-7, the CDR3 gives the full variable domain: EAGVTQFPSHSVIEKGQTVTLRCDPISGHDNLYWYRRVMGKEIKFLLHFVKESKQDESGMPNNRFLAERTGGTYSTLKVQPAELEDSGVYFCAGSPGNSYEQYFGPGTRLTVT.